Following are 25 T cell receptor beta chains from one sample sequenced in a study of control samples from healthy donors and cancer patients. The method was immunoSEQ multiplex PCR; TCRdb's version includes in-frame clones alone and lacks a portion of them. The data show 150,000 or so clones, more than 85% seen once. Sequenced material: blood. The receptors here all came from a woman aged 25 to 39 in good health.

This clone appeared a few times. The CDR3 DNA reads TGCGCCAGCAGCCAACTTCTTCTGTCCCGGGACAGCTCTGGGGCCAACGTCCTGACTTTC. As protein: CASSQLLLSRDSSGANVLTF. The chain links TRBV4-1 to TRBJ2-6; 7 bases agree with TRBD1. V lost 2 bases to trimming and J lost 0 bases; unmatched junction nucleotides: 13. The CDR3 loop spans 20 amino acids. CDR1 and CDR2 (germline): MGHRA, YSYEKL.

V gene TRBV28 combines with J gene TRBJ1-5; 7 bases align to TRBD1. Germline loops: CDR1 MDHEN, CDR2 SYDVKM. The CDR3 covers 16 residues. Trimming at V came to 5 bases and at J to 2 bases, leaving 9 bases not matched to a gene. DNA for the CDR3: TGTGCCAGCAGTAAATCCAGGGGGACTGGCAATCAGCCCCAGCATTTT. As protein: CASSKSRGTGNQPQHF. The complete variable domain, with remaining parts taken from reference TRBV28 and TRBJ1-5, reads DVKVTQSSRYLVKRTGEKVFLECVQDMDHENMFWYRQDPGLGLRLIYFSYDVKMKEKGDIPEGYSVSREKKERFSLILESASTNQTSMYLCASSKSRGTGNQPQHFGDGTRLSIL.

The CDR3 DNA follows: TGTGCCAGCAGTCCCACAGCCGGGACTAGTGAACTTGGTGAGCAGTTCTTC. Translated: CASSPTAGTSELGEQFF. The genes are TRBV27 and TRBJ2-1, with TRBD2 identical over 8 bases. The junction had 18 bases not matched to a gene; V was cut back by 5 bases and J by 9 bases. This CDR3 contains 17 residues. Germline V gives CDR1 MNHEY, CDR2 SMNVEV (reference sequence).

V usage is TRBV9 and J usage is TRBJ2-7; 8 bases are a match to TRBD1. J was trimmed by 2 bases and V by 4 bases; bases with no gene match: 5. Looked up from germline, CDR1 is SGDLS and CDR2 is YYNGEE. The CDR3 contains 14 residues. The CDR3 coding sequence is TGTGCCAGCAGCACGACAGGGGTACCCTACGAGCAGTACTTC. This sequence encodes CASSTTGVPYEQYF.

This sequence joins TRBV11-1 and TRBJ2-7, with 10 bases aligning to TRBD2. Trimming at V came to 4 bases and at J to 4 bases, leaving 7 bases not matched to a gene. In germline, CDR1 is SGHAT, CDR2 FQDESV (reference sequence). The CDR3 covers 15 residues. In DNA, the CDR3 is TGTGCCAGCAGCTCGCTAGCGGGAGCCCTTTACGAGCAGTACTTC. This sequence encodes CASSSLAGALYEQYF. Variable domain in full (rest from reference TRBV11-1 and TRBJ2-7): EAEVAQSPRYKITEKSQAVAFWCDPISGHATLYWYRQILGQGPELLVQFQDESVVDDSQLPKDRFSAERLKGVDSTLKIQPAELGDSAMYLCASSSLAGALYEQYFGPGTRLTVT.

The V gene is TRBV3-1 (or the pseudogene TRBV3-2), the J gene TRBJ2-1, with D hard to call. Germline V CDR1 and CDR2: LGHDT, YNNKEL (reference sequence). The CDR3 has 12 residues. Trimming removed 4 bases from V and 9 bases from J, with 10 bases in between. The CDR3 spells CASSLPPGEQFF. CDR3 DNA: TGTGCCAGCAGCCTCCCCCCGGGTGAGCAGTTCTTC.

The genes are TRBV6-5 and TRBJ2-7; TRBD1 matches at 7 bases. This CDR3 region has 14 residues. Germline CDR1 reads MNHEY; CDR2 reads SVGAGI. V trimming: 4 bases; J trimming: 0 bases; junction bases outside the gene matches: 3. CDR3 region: CASSSWDSSYEQYF. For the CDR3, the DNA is TGTGCCAGCAGTTCCTGGGACAGCTCCTACGAGCAGTACTTC.

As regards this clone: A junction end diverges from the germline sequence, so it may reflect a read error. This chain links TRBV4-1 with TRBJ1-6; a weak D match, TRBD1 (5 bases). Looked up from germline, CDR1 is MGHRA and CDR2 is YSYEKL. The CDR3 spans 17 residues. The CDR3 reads CVSSQVGFGRGESPLHF. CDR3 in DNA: TGCGTCAGCAGCCAAGTGGGTTTTGGGCGGGGCGAGTCACCCCTCCACTTT.

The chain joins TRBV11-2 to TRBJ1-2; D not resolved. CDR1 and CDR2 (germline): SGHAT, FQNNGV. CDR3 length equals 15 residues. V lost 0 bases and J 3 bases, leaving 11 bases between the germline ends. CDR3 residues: CASSLDLRADYGYTF. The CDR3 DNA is TGTGCCAGCAGCTTAGATCTCCGGGCAGACTATGGCTACACCTTC. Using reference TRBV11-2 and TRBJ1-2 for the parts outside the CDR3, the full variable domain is EAGVAQSPRYKIIEKRQSVAFWCNPISGHATLYWYQQILGQGPKLLIQFQNNGVVDDSQLPKDRFSAERLKGVDSTLKIQPAKLEDSAVYLCASSLDLRADYGYTFGSGTRLTVV.

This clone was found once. This CDR3 reads CASSYSTRGGNQPQHF. The CDR3 region has the DNA TGTGCCAGCAGTTACTCCACGAGGGGAGGCAATCAGCCCCAGCATTTT. The chain has TRBV6-2 or TRBV6-3 and TRBJ1-5; D possibly corresponds to TRBD1 (5 bases). CDR3 size: 16 residues. Trimming removed 0 bases from V and 2 bases from J, with 11 bases in between. Germline CDR1 MNHEY, CDR2 SVGEGT.

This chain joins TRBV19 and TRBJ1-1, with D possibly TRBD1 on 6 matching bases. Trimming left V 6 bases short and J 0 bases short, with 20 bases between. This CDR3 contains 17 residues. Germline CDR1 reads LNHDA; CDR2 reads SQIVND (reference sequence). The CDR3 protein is CASSPGDRWTVNTEAFF. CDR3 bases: TGTGCCAGTAGCCCCGGAGACAGGTGGACTGTGAACACTGAAGCTTTCTTT. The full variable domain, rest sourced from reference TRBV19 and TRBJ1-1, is DGGITQSPKYLFRKEGQNVTLSCEQNLNHDAMYWYRQDPGQGLRLIYYSQIVNDFQKGDIAEGYSVSREKKESFPLTVTSAQKNPTAFYLCASSPGDRWTVNTEAFFGQGTRLTVV.

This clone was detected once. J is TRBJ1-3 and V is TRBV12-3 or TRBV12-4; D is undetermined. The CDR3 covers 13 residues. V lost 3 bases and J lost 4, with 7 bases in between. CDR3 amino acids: CASSFGQGNTIYF. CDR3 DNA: TGTGCCAGCAGTTTCGGTCAGGGAAACACCATATATTTT.

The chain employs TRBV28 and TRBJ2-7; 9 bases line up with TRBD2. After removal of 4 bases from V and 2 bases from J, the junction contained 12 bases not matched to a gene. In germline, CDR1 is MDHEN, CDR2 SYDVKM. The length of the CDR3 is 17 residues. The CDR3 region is CASSSPGGAGGTYEQYF. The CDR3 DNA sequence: TGTGCCAGCAGTTCCCCGGGCGGGGCGGGAGGGACCTACGAGCAGTACTTC.

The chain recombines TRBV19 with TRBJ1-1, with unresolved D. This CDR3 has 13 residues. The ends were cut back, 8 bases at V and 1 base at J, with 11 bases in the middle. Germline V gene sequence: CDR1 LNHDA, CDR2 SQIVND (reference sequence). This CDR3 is CASRFRENTEAFF. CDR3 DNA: TGTGCCAGTCGATTTAGGGAGAACACTGAAGCTTTCTTT.

CDR3 in amino acids: CASSLTGSGELFF. The CDR3 nucleotides read TGTGCCAGCAGCCTAACAGGGTCCGGGGAGCTGTTTTTT. V gene TRBV7-8 combines with J gene TRBJ2-2; possibly TRBD1 for D (6 bases). The CDR3 sequence is 13 residues long. Germline CDR1 SGHVS, CDR2 FQNEAQ. Between the trimmed V and J ends, which lost 5 bases and 6 bases, there was a span of 10 bases. The whole variable domain, filled in from reference TRBV7-8 and TRBJ2-2, reads GAGVSQSPRYKVAKRGQDVALRCDPISGHVSLFWYQQALGQGPEFLTYFQNEAQLDKSGLPSDRFFAERPEGSVSTLKIQRTQQEDSAVYLCASSLTGSGELFFGEGSRLTVL.

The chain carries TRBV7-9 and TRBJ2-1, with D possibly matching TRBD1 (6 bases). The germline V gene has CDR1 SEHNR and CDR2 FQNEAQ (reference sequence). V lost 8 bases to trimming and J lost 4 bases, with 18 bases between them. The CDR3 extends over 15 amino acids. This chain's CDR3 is CASSPEGHPYNEQFF. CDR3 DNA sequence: TGTGCCAGCTCCCCCGAGGGACACCCGTACAATGAGCAGTTCTTC. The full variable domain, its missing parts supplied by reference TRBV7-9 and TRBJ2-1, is DTGVSQNPRHKITKRGQNVTFRCDPISEHNRLYWYRQTLGQGPEFLTYFQNEAQLEKSRLLSDRFSAERPKGSFSTLEIQRTEQGDSAMYLCASSPEGHPYNEQFFGPGTRLTVL.

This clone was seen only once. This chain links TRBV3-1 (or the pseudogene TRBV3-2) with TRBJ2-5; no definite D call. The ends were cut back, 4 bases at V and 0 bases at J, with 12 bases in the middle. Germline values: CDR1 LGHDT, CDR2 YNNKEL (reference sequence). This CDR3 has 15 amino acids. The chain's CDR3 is CASSLSLKYQETQYF. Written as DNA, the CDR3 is TGTGCCAGCAGCCTATCACTCAAATACCAAGAGACCCAGTACTTC.

The CDR3 DNA reads TGTGCCAGCAGCCAAGAAGTAAGGGCGTATGCCGGGGAGCTGTTTTTT. Encoded protein: CASSQEVRAYAGELFF. The chain carries TRBV14 and TRBJ2-2; D not resolved. The V gene's germline CDR1 is SGHDN and CDR2 FVKESK. This CDR3 is built from 16 residues. The V end was cut by 0 bases, the J end by 6 bases, with 14 bases between.

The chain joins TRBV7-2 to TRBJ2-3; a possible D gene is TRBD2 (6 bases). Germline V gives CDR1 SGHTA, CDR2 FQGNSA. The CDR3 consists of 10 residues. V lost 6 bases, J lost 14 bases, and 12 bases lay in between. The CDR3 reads CASRDYSLYF. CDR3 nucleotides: TGTGCCAGCAGGGACTACTCGCTGTATTTT.

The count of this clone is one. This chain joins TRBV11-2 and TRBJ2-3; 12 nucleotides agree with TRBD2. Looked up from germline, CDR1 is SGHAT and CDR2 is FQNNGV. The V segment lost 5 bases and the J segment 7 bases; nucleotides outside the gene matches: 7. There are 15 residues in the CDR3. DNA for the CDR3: TGTGCCAGCAGCCCCGCCGGGACTAGCGGGCATACGCAGTATTTT. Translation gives CASSPAGTSGHTQYF.

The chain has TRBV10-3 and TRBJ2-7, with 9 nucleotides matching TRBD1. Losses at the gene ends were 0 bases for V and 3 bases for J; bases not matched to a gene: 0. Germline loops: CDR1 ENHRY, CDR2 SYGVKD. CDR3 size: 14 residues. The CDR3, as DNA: TGTGCCATCAGTGAGTCGACAGGGGGCTACGAGCAGTACTTC. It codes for CAISESTGGYEQYF.

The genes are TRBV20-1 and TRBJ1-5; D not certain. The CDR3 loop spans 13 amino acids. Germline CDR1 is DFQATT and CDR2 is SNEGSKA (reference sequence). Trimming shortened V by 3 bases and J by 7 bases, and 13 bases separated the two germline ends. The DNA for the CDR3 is TGCAGTGCTAGTCCCGAGGGAGGCCAGCCCCAGCATTTT. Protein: CSASPEGGQPQHF.

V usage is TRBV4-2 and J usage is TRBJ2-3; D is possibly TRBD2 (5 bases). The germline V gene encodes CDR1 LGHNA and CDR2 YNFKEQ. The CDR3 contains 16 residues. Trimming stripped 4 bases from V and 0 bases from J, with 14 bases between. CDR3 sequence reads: CASSRLGVASTDTQYF. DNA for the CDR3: TGTGCCAGCAGCCGCCTCGGGGTCGCTAGCACAGATACGCAGTATTTT.

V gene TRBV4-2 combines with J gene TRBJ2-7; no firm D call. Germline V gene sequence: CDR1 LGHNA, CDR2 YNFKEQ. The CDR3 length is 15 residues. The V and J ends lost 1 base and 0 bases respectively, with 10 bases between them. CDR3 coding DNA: TGTGCCAGCAGCCAAGCATCTACAGCCTCCTACGAGCAGTACTTC. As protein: CASSQASTASYEQYF.

The CDR3 protein is CASSYVAGELYGYTF. As DNA, the CDR3 is TGTGCCAGCAGTTACGTCGCAGGGGAACTCTATGGCTACACCTTC. The chain couples TRBV6-5 to TRBJ1-2; TRBD1 might be the D (6 bases). CDR1 and CDR2 (germline): MNHEY, SVGAGI. The CDR3 spans 15 residues. Trimming stripped 2 bases from V and 4 bases from J, with 14 bases between.